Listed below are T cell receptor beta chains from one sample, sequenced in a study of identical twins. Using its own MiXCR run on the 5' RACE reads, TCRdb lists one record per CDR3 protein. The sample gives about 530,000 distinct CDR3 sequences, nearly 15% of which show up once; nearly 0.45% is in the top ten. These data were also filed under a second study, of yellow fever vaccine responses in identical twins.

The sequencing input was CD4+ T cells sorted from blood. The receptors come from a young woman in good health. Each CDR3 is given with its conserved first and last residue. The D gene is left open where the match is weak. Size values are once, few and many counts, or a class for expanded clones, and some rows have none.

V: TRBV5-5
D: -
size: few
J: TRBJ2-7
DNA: TGTGCCAGCAGTAACGCGGACAACTCCTACGAGCAGTACTTC
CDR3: CASSNADNSYEQYF

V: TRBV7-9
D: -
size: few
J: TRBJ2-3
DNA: TGTGCCAGCATCCAGGGGACTAGCACAGATACGCAGTATTTT
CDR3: CASIQGTSTDTQYF

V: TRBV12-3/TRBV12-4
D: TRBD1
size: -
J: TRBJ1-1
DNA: TGTGCCAGCAGCGTCAGGACAGGGATTACTGAAGCTTTCTTT
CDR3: CASSVRTGITEAFF

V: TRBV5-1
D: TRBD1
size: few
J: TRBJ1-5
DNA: TGCGCTAGCAGCTTGGGACAGGGGGGAAGCAATCAGCCCCAGCATTTT
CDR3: CASSLGQGGSNQPQHF

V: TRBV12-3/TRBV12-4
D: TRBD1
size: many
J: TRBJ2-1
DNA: TGTGCCAGCAGCTGGGACAGGGTGATCCAGTTCTTC
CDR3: CASSWDRVIQFF

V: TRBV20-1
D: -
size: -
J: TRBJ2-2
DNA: TGCAGTGCTAGAGGGGAGCACACCGGGGAGCTGTTTTTT
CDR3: CSARGEHTGELFF

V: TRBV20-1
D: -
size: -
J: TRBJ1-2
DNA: TGCAGTGCTAGAGATCTCCGGGGTAGTTTTAACTATGGCTACACCTTC
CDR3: CSARDLRGSFNYGYTF

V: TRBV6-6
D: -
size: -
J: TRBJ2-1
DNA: TGTGCCAGCAGTCTACGGGGTACTGAGCAGTTCTTC
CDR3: CASSLRGTEQFF

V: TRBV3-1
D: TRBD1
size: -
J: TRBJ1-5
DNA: TGTGCCAGCGGGACAGGGGGCAATCAGCCCCAGCATTTT
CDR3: CASGTGGNQPQHF

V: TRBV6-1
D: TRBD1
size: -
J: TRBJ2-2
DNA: TGTGCCAGCAGTGATTCCGGGACAGGGAGCGGGGAGCTGTTTTTT
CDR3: CASSDSGTGSGELFF

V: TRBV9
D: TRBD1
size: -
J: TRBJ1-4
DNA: TGTGCCAGCAGCGCCGCCGGGACAGACAGAAAACTGTTTTTT
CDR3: CASSAAGTDRKLFF

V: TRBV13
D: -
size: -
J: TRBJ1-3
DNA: TGTGCCAGCAGCCCCCCAGGGATGGGGGACTCTGGAAACACCATATATTTT
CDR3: CASSPPGMGDSGNTIYF

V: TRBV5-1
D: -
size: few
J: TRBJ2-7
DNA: TGCGCCAGCAGCTTGGGGGGGACTTACCCCTCCTACGAGCAGTACTTC
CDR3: CASSLGGTYPSYEQYF

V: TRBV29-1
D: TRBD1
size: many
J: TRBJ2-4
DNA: TGCAGCGTTGTAATGGACAGGGGATATTCTTCATCCAAAAACATTCAGTACTTC
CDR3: CSVVMDRGYSSSKNIQYF

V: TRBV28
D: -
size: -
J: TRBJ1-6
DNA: TGTGCCAGCAGGCCCGGATTGGATAGTTCACCCCTCCACTTT
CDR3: CASRPGLDSSPLHF

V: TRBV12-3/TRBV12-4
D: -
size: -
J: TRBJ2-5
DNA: TGTGCCAGCAGCTTGCTCATCCAAGGCCAAGAGTACTTC
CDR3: CASSLLIQGQEYF

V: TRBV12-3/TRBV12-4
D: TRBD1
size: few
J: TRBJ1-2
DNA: TGTGCCAGCAGCCCCAGACAGGGGTCTGGGTATGGCTACACCTTC
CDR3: CASSPRQGSGYGYTF

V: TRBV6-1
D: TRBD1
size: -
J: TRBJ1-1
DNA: TGTGCCAGCAGTAGACAGGGGGAAATTTCTGGTCGAGACACTGAAGCTTTCTTT
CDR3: CASSRQGEISGRDTEAFF

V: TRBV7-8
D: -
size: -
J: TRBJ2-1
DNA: TGTGCCAGCAGCCCAGGGTGGGGGGCACCTGTGCAGTTCTTC
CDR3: CASSPGWGAPVQFF

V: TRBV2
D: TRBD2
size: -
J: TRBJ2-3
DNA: TGTGCCAGCAGAAACATTCGAAGCGGGACTAGCACAGATACGCAGTATTTT
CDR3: CASRNIRSGTSTDTQYF

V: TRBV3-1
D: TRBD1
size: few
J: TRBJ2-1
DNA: TGTGCCAGCAGCCTTTGGGACAGGGGATACAATGAGCAGTTCTTC
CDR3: CASSLWDRGYNEQFF

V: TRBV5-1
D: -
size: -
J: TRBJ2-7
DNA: TGCGCCAGCAGCTTGGGTGCAGGGGTCATCTCCTACGAGCAGTACTTC
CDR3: CASSLGAGVISYEQYF

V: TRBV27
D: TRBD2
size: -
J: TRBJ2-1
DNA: TGTGCCAGCAGTAGTACCGGGGGGACTAGCGCATCAAGGGAGCAGTTCTTC
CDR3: CASSSTGGTSASREQFF

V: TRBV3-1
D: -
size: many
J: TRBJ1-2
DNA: TGTGCCAGCAGCCAAGGCAAGACCGACTACACCTTC
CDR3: CASSQGKTDYTF

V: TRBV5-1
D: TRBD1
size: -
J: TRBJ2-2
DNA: TGCGCCAGCAGCTGGGACAGGGTTGGCGGGGAGCTGTTTTTT
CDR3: CASSWDRVGGELFF

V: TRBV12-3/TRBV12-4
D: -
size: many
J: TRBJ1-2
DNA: TGTGCCAGCAGTTCGCAGTCGGTGTCAACTAACTATGGCTACACCTTC
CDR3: CASSSQSVSTNYGYTF

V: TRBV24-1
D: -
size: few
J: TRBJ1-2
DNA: TGTGCCACCAGTGATTCCTCCGGGTCCCCAGAATACTATGGCTACACCTTC
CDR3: CATSDSSGSPEYYGYTF

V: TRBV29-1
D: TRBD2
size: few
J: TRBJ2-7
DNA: TGCAGCGTGGGGGGACTAGCGGGAGGCTCTTACGAGCAGTACTTC
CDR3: CSVGGLAGGSYEQYF

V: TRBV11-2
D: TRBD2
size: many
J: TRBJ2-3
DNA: TGTGCCAGCAGCATACTAGCGGGAGGCCCAATGGATACGCAGTATTTT
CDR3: CASSILAGGPMDTQYF

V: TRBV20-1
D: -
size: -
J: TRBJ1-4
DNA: TGCAGTGCTAGAGATCGCAGGCTTAATGAAAAACTGTTTTTT
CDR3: CSARDRRLNEKLFF

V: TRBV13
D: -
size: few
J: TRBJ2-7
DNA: TGTGCCAGCAGCTTTGGGCCGCCATTATTCTACGAGCAGTACTTC
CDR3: CASSFGPPLFYEQYF

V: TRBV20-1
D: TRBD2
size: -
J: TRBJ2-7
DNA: TGCAGTGCTTACCAACGGACTAGCGGTCTTTCCTACGAGCAGTACTTC
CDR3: CSAYQRTSGLSYEQYF

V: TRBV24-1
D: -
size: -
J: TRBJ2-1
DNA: TGTGCCACCAGTGTTGGCGGGATGGTTTACAATGAGCAGTTCTTC
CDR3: CATSVGGMVYNEQFF

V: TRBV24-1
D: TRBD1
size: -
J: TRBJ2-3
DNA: TGTGCCACCAGTGATTACGAGACAGGGGCCACAGATACGCAGTATTTT
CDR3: CATSDYETGATDTQYF

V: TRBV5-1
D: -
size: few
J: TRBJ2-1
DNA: TGCGCCAGCAGCTTGGATGGGGGTAAATACAATGAGCAGTTCTTC
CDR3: CASSLDGGKYNEQFF

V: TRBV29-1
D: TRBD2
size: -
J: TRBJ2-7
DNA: TGCAGCGCCTCAAGCGGGAGCCCCTACGAGCAGTACTTC
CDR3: CSASSGSPYEQYF

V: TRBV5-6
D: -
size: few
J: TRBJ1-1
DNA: TGTGCCAGCAGCTTGGTGGCAGGGTCGGGCACTGAAGCTTTCTTT
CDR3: CASSLVAGSGTEAFF

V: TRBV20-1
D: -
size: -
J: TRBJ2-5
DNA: TGCAGTGCTGTAGCGTGGGGGGAGACCCAGTACTTC
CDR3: CSAVAWGETQYF

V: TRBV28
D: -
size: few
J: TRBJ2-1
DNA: TGTGCCAGCAGTCCCCATCCGTGGACGTCGGGGGAGGCCTACAATGAGCAGTTCTTC
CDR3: CASSPHPWTSGEAYNEQFF

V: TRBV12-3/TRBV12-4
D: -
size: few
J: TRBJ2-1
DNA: TGTGCCAGCTTGCGGGCCGGCAATGAGCAGTTCTTC
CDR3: CASLRAGNEQFF

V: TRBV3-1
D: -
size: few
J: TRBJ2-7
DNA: TGTGCCAGCAGCCAAGATAGTAGGGTCTTCTACGAGCAGTACTTC
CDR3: CASSQDSRVFYEQYF

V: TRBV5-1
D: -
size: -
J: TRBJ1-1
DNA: TGCGCCAGCAGCCCCGGGATCAACACTGAAGCTTTCTTT
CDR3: CASSPGINTEAFF

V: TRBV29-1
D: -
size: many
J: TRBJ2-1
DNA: TGCAGCGTTACACGTACCAGCGGATACAATGAGCAGTTCTTC
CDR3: CSVTRTSGYNEQFF

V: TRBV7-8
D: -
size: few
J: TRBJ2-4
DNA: TGTGCCAGCAGCTTTGGCGTTCTAGCCAAAAACATTCAGTACTTC
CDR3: CASSFGVLAKNIQYF

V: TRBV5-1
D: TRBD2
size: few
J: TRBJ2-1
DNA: TGCGCCAGCAGCTTGTGGCCTAGCGGGGGGGCATACAATGAGCAGTTCTTC
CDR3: CASSLWPSGGAYNEQFF

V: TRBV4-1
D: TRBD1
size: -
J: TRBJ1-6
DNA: TGCGCCAGCAGCCAAGGAGACAGGGATCATTCACCCCTCCACTTT
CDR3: CASSQGDRDHSPLHF

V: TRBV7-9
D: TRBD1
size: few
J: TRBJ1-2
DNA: TGTGCCAGCAGCTTGGACAGGGGTGCCTTTATACATGGCTACACCTTC
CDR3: CASSLDRGAFIHGYTF

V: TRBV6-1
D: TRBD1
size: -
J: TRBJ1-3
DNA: TGTGCCAGCAGACCAGGGGACAGCTCTGGAAACACCATATATTTT
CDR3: CASRPGDSSGNTIYF

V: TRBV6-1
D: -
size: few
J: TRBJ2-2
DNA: TGTGCCAGCAGTGACCGGAGCCCCGGCGGGGAGCTGTTTTTT
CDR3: CASSDRSPGGELFF

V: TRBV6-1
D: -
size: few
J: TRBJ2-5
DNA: TGTGCCAGCAGTGGATCGAGTCAAGAGACCCAGTACTTC
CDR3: CASSGSSQETQYF

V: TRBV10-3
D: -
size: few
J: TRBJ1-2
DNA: TGTGCCATCAGTGTGGCCGGGGGTAACTATGGCTACACCTTC
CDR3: CAISVAGGNYGYTF

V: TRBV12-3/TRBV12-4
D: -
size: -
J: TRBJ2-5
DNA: TGTGCCAGCACTCCCTCTGGGACACAAGAGACCCAGTACTTC
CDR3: CASTPSGTQETQYF

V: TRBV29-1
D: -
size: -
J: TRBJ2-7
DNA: TGCAGCGTTGGAGCATCGGCCGGGACATATAACTCCTACGAGCAGTACTTC
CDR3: CSVGASAGTYNSYEQYF

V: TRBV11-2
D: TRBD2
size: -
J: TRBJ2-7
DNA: TGTGCCAGCACCGACGGAGGGACTAGCGGAGTGAGGGAGCAGTACTTC
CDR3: CASTDGGTSGVREQYF